This T cell receptor (beta chain) came from a study of T cell repertoires in cytomegalovirus infection (dated by TCRdb to about 2019). Context from the whole study: Donor HLA type was relevant to the analysis, as public TCR beta signatures indicated carriage of CMV infection together with the matching HLA type.

The sequencer was an Illumina HiSeq 1500. The public reads were reanalyzed by TCRdb: fastp trimming at Q25, MiXCR alignment, in-frame beta chains only. Rows matching on CDR3 protein sequence are summarized as one entry with the most common DNA and genes. In this sample the table shows more than 500,000 distinct CDR3 sequences, approximately 16% of which occur a single time. The ten most abundant clones make up more than 20% of the sample. Per the germline V gene, LGHNA is the CDR1 and YNFKEQ is the CDR2. Measured from the cysteine to the phenylalanine, the CDR3 is 15 residues long. CDR3 DNA only is kept here, 45 bases in frame from base 1. V is clipped by 4 bases and J by 0 bases, and the sequence between their germline boundaries is 13 bases long. Study-wide conclusions, independent of this receptor: In the ex vivo response, HLA-C-restricted CMV-specific TCR beta clonotypes were dominant, and in two of eight donors the single most frequent clonotype came from this HLA-C-restricted group. In both this cohort and an independent roughly 400-donor cohort, the cumulative frequency of public TCR beta family members distinguished carriers of CMV infection plus the relevant HLA type.

Ten or more counts support this clonotype. Its binding antigen is unknown. No clone much larger than this one lies a single base away; base qualities are absent. Recombination connected TRBV4-2 to TRBJ2-7; the D gene is perhaps TRBD1 or TRBD2, as each covers 5 bases. The sequencing sample was made of CD8+ T cells from PBMCs. The sequence was obtained from a human donor in good health (CMV status not recorded). Some clones in this sample may be carry-over from other donors' samples. The CDR3 region has the sequence CASSPAPGSSYEQYF. The DNA reads TGTGCCAGCAGCCCAGCCCCAGGGAGCTCCTACGAGCAGTACTTC.